A selection of T cell receptor beta chains follows, all from one sample in a study of metastatic and nonmetastatic thyroid tumors. TCRdb reassembled clones from the PCR reads with MiXCR. The data show 45,000 to 55,000 clones, with more than 20% seen just once and roughly 3% held by the top ten. Sequencing was done on a sample of blood. The receptors were sampled from a male donor with papillary thyroid cancer or a benign thyroid nodule (not recorded which). Some clones in this sample may be carry-over from other donors' samples. Each CDR3 is given with its conserved first and last residue. A D gene is named only where the DNA matches it firmly. Some rows have no size entry. The others give once, few or many, or a class for an expanded clone.

J gene: TRBJ2-7; D gene: NA; clone size: many; V gene: TRBV30; CDR3 protein: CAWSANRVRAYEQYF; CDR3 DNA: TGTGCCTGGAGTGCTAACCGGGTTAGGGCCTACGAGCAGTACTTC
J gene: TRBJ1-5; D gene: TRBD1; clone size: many; V gene: TRBV12-3/TRBV12-4; CDR3 protein: CASSGQARGPQHF; CDR3 DNA: TGTGCCAGCAGTGGACAGGCCCGGGGGCCCCAGCATTTT
J gene: TRBJ2-2; D gene: TRBD1; clone size: NA; V gene: TRBV11-1; CDR3 protein: CASSGGPWTGFTGELFF; CDR3 DNA: TGTGCCAGCAGCGGCGGACCCTGGACAGGGTTCACCGGAGAGCTGTTTTTT
J gene: TRBJ2-1; D gene: TRBD2; clone size: many; V gene: TRBV9; CDR3 protein: CASSVRIAGEDEQFF; CDR3 DNA: TGTGCCAGCAGCGTAAGGATAGCGGGAGAGGATGAGCAGTTCTTC
J gene: TRBJ2-7; D gene: TRBD2; clone size: medium-sized; V gene: TRBV6-6; CDR3 protein: CASSYSEASGSKFAYEQYF; CDR3 DNA: TGTGCCAGCAGTTACTCGGAGGCTAGCGGGAGTAAGTTTGCCTACGAGCAGTACTTC
J gene: TRBJ2-7; D gene: NA; clone size: many; V gene: TRBV7-2; CDR3 protein: CASRGLGGSYEQYF; CDR3 DNA: TGTGCCAGCAGGGGTTTAGGGGGTTCCTACGAGCAGTACTTC
J gene: TRBJ1-5; D gene: NA; clone size: NA; V gene: TRBV6-1; CDR3 protein: CASIQGGNQPQHF; CDR3 DNA: TGTGCCAGCATACAGGGCGGGAATCAGCCCCAGCATTTT
J gene: TRBJ1-5; D gene: TRBD1; clone size: few; V gene: TRBV6-1; CDR3 protein: CASARDRVYSNQPQHF; CDR3 DNA: TGTGCCAGCGCCCGGGACAGAGTCTATAGCAATCAGCCCCAGCATTTT
J gene: TRBJ2-7; D gene: NA; clone size: many; V gene: TRBV5-1; CDR3 protein: CASSFEAVLISEQYF; CDR3 DNA: TGCGCCAGCAGCTTCGAGGCTGTCCTGATTAGCGAGCAGTACTTC
J gene: TRBJ2-1; D gene: NA; clone size: NA; V gene: TRBV20-1; CDR3 protein: CSASEWANEQFF; CDR3 DNA: TGCAGTGCTAGTGAATGGGCCAATGAGCAGTTCTTC
J gene: TRBJ2-7; D gene: NA; clone size: NA; V gene: TRBV4-3; CDR3 protein: CASSQESKGIHEQYF; CDR3 DNA: TGCGCCAGCAGCCAAGAAAGTAAAGGGATCCACGAGCAGTACTTC
J gene: TRBJ2-7; D gene: NA; clone size: many; V gene: TRBV9; CDR3 protein: CASSVGSGGEQYF; CDR3 DNA: TGTGCCAGCAGCGTAGGGTCTGGCGGCGAGCAGTACTTC
J gene: TRBJ1-5; D gene: NA; clone size: NA; V gene: TRBV30; CDR3 protein: CAWKAEGEPQHF; CDR3 DNA: TGTGCCTGGAAGGCTGAGGGGGAGCCCCAGCATTTT
J gene: TRBJ1-5; D gene: NA; clone size: NA; V gene: TRBV27; CDR3 protein: CAGMGGFAEPQHF; CDR3 DNA: TGTGCCGGCATGGGGGGCTTCGCGGAGCCCCAGCATTTT